The T cell receptor (beta chain) described here comes from a study of T-cell reconstitution after alpha-beta-depleted transplantation in children. This clonotype was observed a few times. Its target is unknown. TCRbeta library preparation incorporated unique molecular identifiers. MiXCR, run by TCRdb on the PCR reads, gives a single entry per CDR3 protein. The profile covers more than 200,000 distinct CDR3 sequences, with more than 20% appearing a single time and 2.6% taken by the ten largest. Findings and limits, study-wide: It was newly produced T cells that mostly accounted for T-cell counts and diversity one year after transplant.

Losses at the gene ends were 5 bases for V and 7 bases for J; bases not matched to a gene: 5. CDR3 length: 14 amino acids. Germline V gives CDR1 SGHRS, CDR2 YFSETQ. The rearrangement uses TRBV5-1 and TRBJ2-1; 11 nucleotides match TRBD2. The receptor was isolated from a girl between 2 and 10 years old with Fanconi anemia, due to receive a stem cell transplant. The sample here was PBMCs, taken before TCRalphabeta/CD19-depleted stem cell transplant. CDR3 sequence: CASRTSGSGNEQFF. In nucleotides, the CDR3 is TGCGCCAGCAGAACTAGCGGGAGTGGGAATGAGCAGTTCTTC.